This T cell receptor beta chain is drawn from a study of blood T cell repertoires in COVID-19 (dated by TCRdb to about 2020). For context, the study as a whole: The collaborator samples originated in the United States, Italy and Spain and spanned the acute and convalescent phases of COVID-19. The dataset comprised deeply sampled blood TCRbeta repertoires from subjects exposed to, actively infected with, or recovered from COVID-19. The prospective study material was composed of cDNA or gDNA derived from T cells, B-cell-depleted T cells, or PBMCs. The repertoires were released in a freely available public database intended as a resource for research on the immune response to SARS-CoV-2. Samples came from the ongoing ImmuneRACE study (first 160 participants) plus 1,254 subjects from 6 global collaborators. Where HLA class I and class II types were available, the types were taken from metadata supplied by the sample provider, not from assay-based typing. Nearly every sample came with metadata listing a de-identified subject ID, COVID-19 status, age in years and sex.

The full study reports these points: Clinical and demographic metadata were provided uncurated, with the amount varying by source and participant.

The CDR3 runs 14 residues from the cysteine to the phenylalanine. Only CDR3 DNA remains: 42 bases, in frame from the first base. The junction shows trimming of 5 bases on V and 6 bases on J, and the gene matches do not reach 10 bases of it. CDR1 is given as SEHNR and CDR2 as FQNEAQ, both from the germline V gene (reference sequence). As regards this clone: It lacks a known antigen. Base qualities are not recorded, but no much larger clone differs from it by a single base.

TCRbeta CDR3 regions were amplified from genomic DNA by means of the immunoSEQ Assay, a bias-controlled multiplex PCR. The study's own analysis went as follows. Nucleated cell counts per sample were estimated from amplification of reference gene primers within the assay. Sequence reads were collapsed and filtered to measure the absolute abundance of every unique TCRbeta CDR3 rearrangement. For each sample, productive Simpson clonality was calculated by taking the square root of Simpson's diversity index across productive rearrangements. Drawn from immuneACCESS, this table holds only the in-frame rearrangements with V and J called that TCRdb kept. Clones are partly lost; checked studies trace under half to an unresolved V gene and leave the rest unexplained. V and J calls plus clone size are reproduced from that table; the DNA served to infer D and trimming. The sample table contains 200,000 to 300,000 clones; only one count was recorded for 84% of them. The leading ten clones occupy over 1.5% of the sample.

A second Seattle source provided samples from volunteer blood donors who had recovered from COVID-19. Each collaborating institution followed its own protocols to collect whole blood in K2EDTA tubes. For TCRbeta analysis, collaborators shipped samples as frozen whole blood, isolated PBMCs, or DNA extracted from either of those sample types. Material for sequencing was peripheral blood. This clonotype was sampled from a woman between 35 and 50 years old who had recovered from COVID-19. Recombination joined TRBV7-9 with TRBJ2-7, and TRBD1 matches 7 of the central bases. CDR3 loop: CASSPGTVSAEQYF. The DNA sequence follows: TGTGCCAGCAGCCCAGGGACAGTTTCCGCCGAGCAGTACTTC.